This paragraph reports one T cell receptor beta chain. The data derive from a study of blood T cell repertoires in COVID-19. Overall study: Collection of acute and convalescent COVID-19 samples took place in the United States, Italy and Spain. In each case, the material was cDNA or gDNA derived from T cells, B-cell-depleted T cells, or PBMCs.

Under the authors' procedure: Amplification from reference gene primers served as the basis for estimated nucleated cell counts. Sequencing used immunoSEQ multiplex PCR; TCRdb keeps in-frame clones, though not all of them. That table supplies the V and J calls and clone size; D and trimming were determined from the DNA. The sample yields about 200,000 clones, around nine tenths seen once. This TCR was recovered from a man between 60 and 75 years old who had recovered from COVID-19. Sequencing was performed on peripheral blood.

CDR3: CASTHRPEDYTF. DNA of the CDR3: TGTGCCAGCACGCACAGGCCCGAGGATTACACCTTC. The chain combines TRBV6-5 with TRBJ1-2, with TRBD1 as a possible D gene (5 bases). The germline V gene has CDR1 MNHEY and CDR2 SVGAGI. The CDR3 sequence is 12 residues long. The V gene lost 7 bases and the J gene lost 11 bases, with 17 bases spanning the gap.